These 21 T cell receptor beta chains share one sample of origin, sequenced in a study of long-term antiretroviral therapy in people with HIV. Version v3.0 of the immunoSEQ assay was performed at survey level. The assay was immunoSEQ multiplex PCR, and TCRdb's table has in-frame clones only and misses some. Seen here are around 36,000 clones, around 74% observed once, and the top ten hold roughly 3.5%. The source was unsorted PBMCs, collected 3 years after starting antiretroviral therapy. The receptors here all came from a man between 50 and 59 years old with HIV.

This clone appeared once. The genes are TRBV11-2 and TRBJ1-1; no reliable D call. Germline CDR1 SGHAT, CDR2 FQNNGV. V was shortened by 5 bases and J by 1 base, with 11 bases between the two germline ends. The CDR3 loop spans 14 amino acids. The CDR3 sequence is CASSPSVRNTEAFF. CDR3 nucleotides: TGTGCCAGCAGCCCCTCGGTACGGAACACTGAAGCTTTCTTT.

V usage is TRBV6-6 and J usage is TRBJ2-2; D remains ambiguous. V was cut by 11 bases and J by 1 base, with 11 bases left in between. Per germline, CDR1 MNHNY and CDR2 SVGAGI (reference sequence). This CDR3 region has 13 residues. The DNA for the CDR3 is TGTGCCCTAATGGACCTGAACACCGGGGAGCTGTTTTTT. This codes for CALMDLNTGELFF.

This chain links TRBV11-3 with TRBJ2-3; 7 nucleotides agree with TRBD1. Germline assignment: CDR1 SGHNT and CDR2 YENEEA. V was pared by 7 bases and J by 0 bases, with 4 bases of the junction left unmatched. This CDR3 has 14 amino acids. The CDR3, as DNA: TGTGCCAGCACCCGGGACAGCAGCACAGATACGCAGTATTTT. Residues: CASTRDSSTDTQYF.

The chain uses TRBV6-1 and TRBJ1-4; D gene ambiguous. CDR3 length: 13 amino acids. Per the germline V gene, CDR1 is MNHNS and CDR2 is SASEGT. V lost 5 bases and J 6 bases, leaving 10 bases between the germline ends. The CDR3 here is CASSLGLDEKLFF. Here the CDR3 DNA reads TGTGCCAGCAGTTTGGGCCTTGATGAAAAACTGTTTTTT.

This clone was detected once. The chain carries TRBV4-1 and TRBJ2-5; TRBD1 matches 10 bases. CDR3 length: 15 amino acids. Germline loops: CDR1 MGHRA, CDR2 YSYEKL. After removal of 0 bases from V and 5 bases from J, the junction contained 3 bases not matched to a gene. CDR3 coding DNA: TGCGCCAGCAGCCAAGAGACAGGGGGCTGGGAGACCCAGTACTTC. This sequence encodes CASSQETGGWETQYF.

V is TRBV10-3 and J is TRBJ2-2; possibly TRBD2 for D (6 bases). This CDR3 region has 14 residues. The V end was cut by 0 bases, the J end by 8 bases, with 10 bases between. The germline CDR1 and CDR2 sequences are ENHRY and SYGVKD. This chain's CDR3 is CAISESPGEGELFF. Here the CDR3 DNA reads TGTGCCATCAGTGAGTCCCCGGGGGAGGGGGAGCTGTTTTTT.

This chain links TRBV4-3 with TRBJ2-1; TRBD2 agrees at 10 bases. Trimming removed 1 base from V and 7 bases from J; junction bases left unmatched: 4. This CDR3 contains 15 residues. Germline CDR1 and CDR2: LGHNA and YSLEER. CDR3 DNA sequence: TGCGCCAGCAGCCAAGGTACTAGCGGGATTAATGAGCAGTTCTTC. Translated: CASSQGTSGINEQFF.

The chain uses TRBV18 and TRBJ2-3; 8 bases map to TRBD2. Trimming removed 3 bases from V and 5 bases from J; junction bases left unmatched: 10. The CDR3 length is 16 residues. The germline V gene encodes CDR1 KGHSH and CDR2 LQKENI. The CDR3 DNA sequence: TGTGCCAGCTCACCCCTGGCGGGAGGACCGATAGATACGCAGTATTTT. Translated: CASSPLAGGPIDTQYF.

This chain links TRBV30 with TRBJ1-4; tentatively, D is TRBD1 (6 bases). V was clipped by 2 bases and J by 4 bases, with 11 bases between them. The germline V gene has CDR1 GTSNPN and CDR2 SVGIG (reference sequence). The CDR3 runs to 14 residues. Written as DNA, the CDR3 is TGTGCCTGGAGTCACGGGACATATAATGAAAAACTGTTTTTT. Encoded protein: CAWSHGTYNEKLFF.

The table lists this clone with a few counts. V gene TRBV15 combines with J gene TRBJ2-6, with 10 bases fitting TRBD1. Germline CDR1 is LNHNV and CDR2 is YYDKDF (reference sequence). The J segment lost 1 base and the V segment lost 3 bases, leaving 3 bases of the junction unmatched. This CDR3 has 17 residues. The CDR3 region is CATSRGDRGSGANVLTF. CDR3 DNA: TGTGCCACCAGCAGGGGGGACAGGGGTTCTGGGGCCAACGTCCTGACTTTC.

The gene calls are TRBV28 and TRBJ2-7; D might be TRBD2 (6 bases). The CDR3 contains 15 residues. V lost 6 bases to trimming and J lost 2 bases, with 17 bases between them. Germline V gives CDR1 MDHEN, CDR2 SYDVKM. As DNA, the CDR3 is TGTGCCAGCAGCCCTTATGGCGGGAAAGCCTACGAGCAGTACTTC. Its protein product is CASSPYGGKAYEQYF.

This clone was detected only a few times. CDR3 loop: CATSRDGNYGYTF. The DNA of the CDR3 is TGTGCCACCAGCAGAGATGGAAACTATGGCTACACCTTC. This chain connects TRBV15 to TRBJ1-2; D remains unclear. Trimming took off 0 bases at V and 2 bases at J, with 4 bases between the two ends. Germline V lookup: CDR1 LNHNV, CDR2 YYDKDF (reference sequence). The CDR3 loop spans 13 amino acids.

The CDR3 loop is CSGAGGPGNEQFF. CDR3 coding DNA: TGCAGCGGAGCGGGAGGGCCAGGCAATGAGCAGTTCTTC. The gene calls are TRBV29-1 and TRBJ2-1, with 10 bases fitting TRBD2. V trimming: 7 bases; J trimming: 6 bases; junction bases outside the gene matches: 6. The germline gives CDR1 SQVTM, CDR2 ANQGSEA. This CDR3 is 13 amino acids long.

In DNA, the CDR3 is TGCGCCAGCAGCTTGGAACAGGCCACAGATACGCAGTATTTT. As protein: CASSLEQATDTQYF. This chain links TRBV5-1 with TRBJ2-3, with D maybe TRBD1 (5 bases). The germline V and J ends were trimmed by 0 bases and 2 bases, with 7 bases remaining between them. The germline V gene encodes CDR1 SGHRS and CDR2 YFSETQ. The CDR3 consists of 14 residues.

This clone has a single count. The gene calls are TRBV11-2 and TRBJ2-3; D gene ambiguous. The CDR3 sequence is 14 residues long. Trimming took 0 bases from V and 4 from J, leaving 8 bases between them. Germline CDR1 is SGHAT and CDR2 is FQNNGV. CDR3: CASSLEGFADTQYF. The CDR3 DNA reads as TGTGCCAGCAGCTTAGAGGGATTTGCAGATACGCAGTATTTT.

The chain uses TRBV7-2 and TRBJ2-2; D might be TRBD2 (6 bases). The CDR3 is 15 amino acids. V gave up 1 base and J gave up 5 bases, with 11 bases separating them. The germline gives CDR1 SGHTA, CDR2 FQGNSA. The CDR3 region is CASSLEGLRTGELFF. The CDR3 coding sequence is TGTGCCAGCAGCTTAGAGGGACTCCGGACCGGGGAGCTGTTTTTT.

In DNA form, the CDR3 reads TGTGCCACCAGCAGAGGGGTGGGACAGGCCCTCTCCTACGAGCAGTACTTC. Amino acid sequence: CATSRGVGQALSYEQYF. The chain has TRBV15 and TRBJ2-7; 8 bases map to TRBD1. With 1 base clipped from V and 0 bases from J, the junction kept 8 bases outside the gene matches. The CDR3 contains 17 residues. Germline-derived CDR1 and CDR2 are LNHNV and YYDKDF (reference sequence).

The rearrangement links TRBV7-2 to TRBJ2-5, with D maybe TRBD1 (6 bases). Germline CDR1 and CDR2: SGHTA and FQGNSA. The CDR3 has 14 residues. Trimming pared 3 bases from V and 1 base from J, leaving 9 bases between. CDR3 protein: CASSFLGGQETQYF. For the CDR3, the DNA is TGTGCCAGCAGCTTCCTAGGGGGCCAAGAGACCCAGTACTTC.

The V and J genes are TRBV5-6 and TRBJ1-5; 7 bases line up with TRBD1. Germline V gene sequence: CDR1 SGHDT, CDR2 YYEEEE. The V segment lost 2 bases and the J segment 7 bases; nucleotides outside the gene matches: 9. The CDR3 covers 15 residues. CDR3 bases: TGTGCCAGCAGCTTAAGGGGGCGAGGTAGCCAGCCCCAGCATTTT. This gives the protein CASSLRGRGSQPQHF.

The chain combines TRBV2 with TRBJ1-5; D is undetermined. Germline V gives CDR1 SNHLY, CDR2 FYNNEI. Trimming removed 5 bases from V and 3 bases from J, with 8 bases in between. This CDR3 region has 13 residues. In DNA, the CDR3 is TGTGCCAGCAGTAATTGGGCCAATCAGCCCCAGCATTTT. This codes for CASSNWANQPQHF.

The chain carries TRBV5-1 and TRBJ2-5; D call uncertain. Per the germline V gene, CDR1 is SGHRS and CDR2 is YFSETQ. The germline V and J ends were trimmed by 2 bases and 3 bases, with 8 bases remaining between them. This CDR3 is built from 13 residues. The CDR3 sequence is CASSFTVEETQYF. CDR3 sequence (DNA): TGCGCCAGCAGCTTCACGGTGGAAGAGACCCAGTACTTC.